These 17 T cell receptor beta chains came from one sample sequenced in a study of blood T cell repertoires in COVID-19. Profiling relied on immunoSEQ multiplex PCR, and the TCRdb table lists in-frame clones only, not all of them. The table records 290,000 or so clones, more than 85% of them present only once. Sample: peripheral blood. These receptors all come from a man in his sixties or seventies with acute or convalescent COVID-19.

This clone appeared a single time. This chain joins TRBV15 and TRBJ2-7; 9 positions match TRBD2. After removal of 4 bases from V and 2 bases from J, the junction contained 6 bases not matched to a gene. There are 15 residues in the CDR3. CDR1 is LNHNV, CDR2 YYDKDF, per germline (reference sequence). The CDR3 DNA follows: TGTGCCACCAGCACCTCCAGCGGGGGGACCTACGAGCAGTACTTC. Translated: CATSTSSGGTYEQYF.

The chain uses TRBV4-3 and TRBJ1-2, with unresolved D. V was trimmed by 0 bases and J by 4 bases, leaving 9 bases between them. The germline CDR1 and CDR2 sequences are LGHNA and YSLEER. This CDR3 is built from 14 residues. Written as DNA, the CDR3 is TGCGCCAGCAGCCAAGATGGGGAGCCCTATGGCTACACCTTC. This sequence encodes CASSQDGEPYGYTF.

The rearrangement links TRBV5-5 to TRBJ2-7, with D maybe TRBD2 (5 bases). CDR3 length: 13 residues. Trimming removed 4 bases at V and 4 bases at J, with 12 bases between. CDR1 SGHKS and CDR2 YYEKEE come from the germline V gene (reference sequence). The CDR3 nucleotides are TGTGCCAGCAGCCGCCCCCCGGGGTACGAGCAGTACTTC. Encoded protein: CASSRPPGYEQYF.

This chain links TRBV9 with TRBJ2-7; 7 bases line up with TRBD1. The CDR3 extends over 14 amino acids. The trim removed 3 bases at V and 0 bases at J, leaving 3 bases unmatched. From germline, CDR1 is SGDLS and CDR2 YYNGEE. This chain's CDR3 is CASSATGVSYEQYF. Written as DNA, the CDR3 is TGTGCCAGCAGCGCTACAGGGGTCTCCTACGAGCAGTACTTC.

This chain links TRBV28 with TRBJ2-5; unclear D gene. The V end was cut by 6 bases, the J end by 2 bases, with 7 bases between. The CDR3 has 12 amino acids. The germline gives CDR1 MDHEN, CDR2 SYDVKM. The chain's CDR3 is CASSQTQETQYF. The DNA of the CDR3 is TGTGCCAGCAGCCAAACACAAGAGACCCAGTACTTC.

As to this clone: This same CDR3 is encoded by further DNA sequences in the sample. The chain employs TRBV7-2 and TRBJ1-5; 9 bases match TRBD1. This CDR3 has 14 amino acids. Germline values: CDR1 SGHTA, CDR2 FQGNSA. With V trimmed by 5 bases and J by 4 bases, 3 bases remained unmatched. The CDR3 region is CASSPGQGNQPQHF. CDR3 in DNA: TGTGCCAGCAGCCCGGGACAGGGTAATCAGCCCCAGCATTTT.

The V and J genes are TRBV9 and TRBJ2-5; D is perhaps TRBD2 (5 bases). The CDR3 extends over 15 amino acids. Germline V lookup: CDR1 SGDLS, CDR2 YYNGEE. Trimming left V 4 bases short and J 5 bases short, with 18 bases between. CDR3: CASSPHPGGWETQYF. CDR3 in DNA: TGTGCCAGCAGCCCTCACCCGGGCGGGTGGGAGACCCAGTACTTC.

This sequence joins TRBV27 and TRBJ2-2; the D is unclear. V gave up 3 bases and J gave up 6 bases, with 5 bases separating them. The length of the CDR3 is 12 residues. Per germline, CDR1 MNHEY and CDR2 SMNVEV (reference sequence). In DNA, the CDR3 is TGTGCCAGCAGTTTCAGGTCCGGGGAGCTGTTTTTT. This encodes CASSFRSGELFF.

This chain connects TRBV7-3 to TRBJ1-5; possibly TRBD1 for D (5 bases). V lost 5 bases and J lost 6, with 23 bases in between. This CDR3 comprises 17 residues. Germline CDR1 is SGHTA and CDR2 is FQGTGA. This CDR3 is CASSPSDRYRKVQPQHF. The CDR3 bases are TGTGCCAGCAGCCCGTCTGACAGATACAGGAAAGTTCAGCCCCAGCATTTT. Using reference TRBV7-3 and TRBJ1-5 for the parts outside the CDR3, the full variable domain is GAGVSQTPSNKVTEKGKYVELRCDPISGHTALYWYRQSLGQGPEFLIYFQGTGAADDSGLPNDRFFAVRPEGSVSTLKIQRTERGDSAVYLCASSPSDRYRKVQPQHFGDGTRLSIL.

CDR3 residues: CSVRQGSHEQYF. CDR3 in DNA: TGCAGCGTTCGACAGGGGAGCCACGAGCAGTACTTC. This rearrangement joins TRBV29-1 to TRBJ2-7; 8 nucleotides align to TRBD1. The V and J ends lost 5 bases and 5 bases, in that order; junction bases with no gene match: 5. CDR1 SQVTM and CDR2 ANQGSEA come from the germline V gene. CDR3 length equals 12 residues.

This clone is a singleton in its sample. CDR3 in DNA: TGTGCCAGCAGCCCGAACCTACAGGGGCGGGCCATTCAGTACTTC. Its translation: CASSPNLQGRAIQYF. The J gene is TRBJ2-4, the V gene TRBV5-5; 7 bases match TRBD1. Per germline, CDR1 SGHKS and CDR2 YYEKEE (reference sequence). This CDR3 region has 15 residues. The V gene end was trimmed by 4 bases and the J gene end by 9 bases; junction bases not matched to a gene: 13.

This sequence joins TRBV5-6 and TRBJ1-5; D remains unclear. The CDR3 has 12 amino acids. The germline gives CDR1 SGHDT, CDR2 YYEEEE. Trimming cost V 2 bases and J 4 bases, with 4 bases left between them. The CDR3 is CASSFRNQPQHF. For the CDR3, the DNA is TGTGCCAGCAGCTTTAGAAATCAGCCCCAGCATTTT.

The chain carries TRBV7-8 and TRBJ2-2, with 8 bases that match TRBD2. After removal of 1 base from V and 4 bases from J, the junction contained 11 bases not matched to a gene. CDR1 is SGHVS and CDR2 is FQNEAQ in the germline V gene. This CDR3 has 18 amino acids. This CDR3 reads CASSLVGGAGVSTGELFF. The CDR3 bases are TGTGCCAGCAGCTTAGTGGGAGGAGCGGGAGTTAGCACCGGGGAGCTGTTTTTT. Full variable domain (rest looked up from reference TRBV7-8 and TRBJ2-2): GAGVSQSPRYKVAKRGQDVALRCDPISGHVSLFWYQQALGQGPEFLTYFQNEAQLDKSGLPSDRFFAERPEGSVSTLKIQRTQQEDSAVYLCASSLVGGAGVSTGELFFGEGSRLTVL.

The V gene is TRBV4-1, the J gene TRBJ2-2; TRBD2 is a possible D gene (6 bases). This CDR3 spans 15 amino acids. The V gene's germline CDR1 is MGHRA and CDR2 YSYEKL. Trimming shortened V by 3 bases and J by 1 base, and 9 bases separated the two germline ends. CDR3 in amino acids: CASSQGGLNTGELFF. As DNA, the CDR3 is TGCGCCAGCAGCCAGGGGGGTCTGAACACCGGGGAGCTGTTTTTT.

This sequence joins TRBV2 and TRBJ2-1; 8 bases match TRBD1. The CDR3 length is 13 residues. CDR1 SNHLY and CDR2 FYNNEI come from the germline V gene. J was trimmed by 3 bases and V by 8 bases; bases with no gene match: 3. CDR3 coding DNA: TGTGCCAGCTGGACAGGGATCTACAATGAGCAGTTCTTC. This codes for CASWTGIYNEQFF.

J is TRBJ1-1 and V is TRBV29-1, with TRBD1 identical over 8 bases. J was trimmed by 1 base and V by 6 bases; bases with no gene match: 4. CDR1 and CDR2 (germline): SQVTM, ANQGSEA. This CDR3 is 13 amino acids long. The CDR3 bases are TGCAGCGTCCTCGGACAGGGGAACACTGAAGCTTTCTTT. Amino acid sequence: CSVLGQGNTEAFF.

This clone showed up just once. The V and J genes are TRBV3-1 (or the pseudogene TRBV3-2) and TRBJ1-1; maybe TRBD1 (5 bases). V gave up 1 base and J gave up 5 bases, with 11 bases separating them. Germline V CDR1 and CDR2: LGHDT, YNNKEL (reference sequence). CDR3 length: 14 amino acids. The CDR3 nucleotides are TGTGCCAGCAGCCAAGTCCAGGGCGGTACTGAAGCTTTCTTT. This sequence encodes CASSQVQGGTEAFF.